The present T cell receptor beta chain was sequenced within a study of cytotoxic CD8 clonotypes in ibrutinib-treated CLL. Study-wide results and limits: Patients showed higher baseline clonality than age-matched healthy donors, and it tracked circulating CD8+ T-cell counts.

There are 13 residues in the CDR3. Per germline, CDR1 SNHLY and CDR2 FYNNEI. Trimming removed 4 bases at V and 1 base at J, with 7 bases between. This clone was seen only a few times. Its antigen is currently unknown. Produced via immunoSEQ multiplex PCR; TCRdb's table is partial and in-frame only. The table records 150,000 or so clones, 70% to 80% of them present only once. The chain has TRBV2 and TRBJ1-1; D unclear. Sequences were derived from PBMCs, sampled after 12 months of ibrutinib treatment. This receptor was identified in a human donor with chronic lymphocytic leukemia. CDR3 sequence: CASSADSNTEAFF. CDR3 bases: TGTGCCAGCAGTGCGGACTCGAACACTGAAGCTTTCTTT. Looking up the rest from reference TRBV2 and TRBJ1-1 gives the full variable domain: EPEVTQTPSHQVTQMGQEVILRCVPISNHLYFYWYRQILGQKVEFLVSFYNNEISEKSEIFDDQFSVERPDGSNFTLKIRSTKLEDSAMYFCASSADSNTEAFFGQGTRLTVV.